This T cell receptor beta chain emerged from a study of T cells after yellow fever vaccination. About the study: When fractions had low cell numbers, they were prepared with SMART-Seq v4 Ultra Low Input.

Per germline, CDR1 SGHAT and CDR2 FQDESV (reference sequence). The CDR3 loop spans 18 amino acids. Trimming at V came to 4 bases and at J to 5 bases, leaving 9 bases not matched to a gene. This clonotype has just a few counts. The TCR cDNA carried a universal primer site and UMIs from 5'RACE template switching. TCRdb analysed the 5' RACE reads with MiXCR anew, one entry per CDR3 protein. The data show hundreds of thousands of distinct CDR3 sequences, with more than 9% seen just once and more than 12% held by the top ten. The TCR originated in a man younger than 40 who received the YFV17D yellow fever vaccine. The sample was PBMCs, taken on the day of the yellow fever booster vaccination. The chain joins TRBV11-1 to TRBJ2-2; 14 positions agree with TRBD2. The CDR3 here is CASSSLRLAGGRTGELFF. The CDR3 DNA follows: TGTGCCAGCAGCTCCCTCCGACTAGCGGGAGGGCGTACCGGGGAGCTGTTTTTT.